The present T cell receptor (beta chain) was sequenced within a study of beta chain features in type 1 diabetes. Concerning this clone: Its antigen is undetermined.

Every isolated RNA sample was fully reverse transcribed, so sequencing captured expressed TCRB transcripts. Libraries were prepared by immunoSEQ multiplex PCR; TCRdb keeps only in-frame clonotypes and omits some of them. The sample includes over 120,000 clones, more than 10% of them seen just once. This CDR3 contains 13 residues. The J segment lost 8 bases and the V segment lost 8 bases, leaving 11 bases of the junction unmatched. Germline CDR1 reads SEHNR; CDR2 reads FQNEAQ (reference sequence). The study, taken as a whole, reports: Shortening of TCRB CDR3s, moderate but significant, appeared in all four CD4+ subsets of Type 1 diabetes patients.

The receptor was derived from a man in his late teens or twenties with type 1 diabetes. What was sequenced was central memory CD4+ T cells from blood. The chain combines TRBV7-9 with TRBJ1-2, with TRBD1 matching 7 bases. The CDR3 region is CASVATGIYGYTF. The CDR3 coding sequence is TGTGCCAGCGTGGCGACAGGGATTTACGGCTACACCTTC.